A selection of T cell receptor beta chains follows, all from one sample in a study of CD8 T cells in Susac syndrome. A single record per CDR3 protein comes from TCRdb applying MiXCR to the immunoSEQ multiplex PCR reads. The sample lists around 140,000 distinct CDR3 sequences, 80% to 85% occurring once. The sample was CD8+ T cells from PBMCs. Every receptor here comes from a human donor with multiple sclerosis. CDR3s include the opening cysteine and the closing phenylalanine or tryptophan. D genes are given only for firm matches.

.,TRBV12-3/TRBV12-4,TRBJ2-3,TGTGCCAGCAGTAAATTTTTCGGGACTAGCACAGATACGCAGTATTTT,CASSKFFGTSTDTQYF
TRBD1,TRBV12-3/TRBV12-4,TRBJ1-2,TGTGCCAGCAGTTTAGCGGCTAACAGGGGTACTAACTATGGCTACACCTTC,CASSLAANRGTNYGYTF
.,TRBV9,TRBJ2-2,TGTGCCAGCAGCGGGGAGTGGAGGGAGAACACCGGGGAGCTGTTTTTT,CASSGEWRENTGELFF
TRBD1,TRBV9,TRBJ1-2,TGTGCCAGCAGCATCCGGGACAGGGATGGCTACACCTTC,CASSIRDRDGYTF
TRBD2,TRBV5-1,TRBJ2-1,TGCGCCAGCAGACGGACTAGCGGGGATTACAATGAGCAGTTCTTC,CASRRTSGDYNEQFF
.,TRBV6-2/TRBV6-3,TRBJ2-1,TGTGCCAGCAGTTCAGACTGGGGTAGGGGGAACAATGAGCAGTTCTTC,CASSSDWGRGNNEQFF
.,TRBV7-9,TRBJ2-3,TGTGCCAGCAGCTCAGGGTCAGATACGCAGTATTTT,CASSSGSDTQYF
TRBD1,TRBV19,TRBJ1-1,TGTGCCAGTAGTACACAGGGGGGGCAACCCGAAGCTTTCTTT,CASSTQGGQPEAFF
.,TRBV27,TRBJ1-1,TGTGCCAGCAGTTTATCGGGGCAGGACGTTTTTGGAACTTTCTTT,CASSLSGQDVFGTFF
.,TRBV24-1,TRBJ2-3,TGTGCCACCAGTGAAATTCAGGAAGATACGCAGTATTTT,CATSEIQEDTQYF
.,TRBV7-2,TRBJ2-3,TGTGCCAGCAGCTTATGGGCAGACCCGCCAGATACGCAGTATTTT,CASSLWADPPDTQYF
.,TRBV28,TRBJ1-3,TGTGCCAGCAGTGCTCCGGGCTCTGGAAACACCATATATTTT,CASSAPGSGNTIYF
.,TRBV24-1,TRBJ1-6,TGTGCCACCACTTCCCCCACAGGGCGAGCTCTTCCACCCCTCCACTTT,CATTSPTGRALPPLHF
TRBD1,TRBV11-3,TRBJ2-4,TGTGCCAGCAGAACAGGGGGCCGAGACATTCAGTACTTC,CASRTGGRDIQYF
.,TRBV29-1,TRBJ2-2,TGCAGCGTTGAACAGGGCCTCACCGGGGAGCTGTTTTTT,CSVEQGLTGELFF
TRBD1,TRBV2,TRBJ1-1,TGTGCCAGCAGAGGGCCGGGACAGCATTCTCCGAACACTGAAGCTTTCTTT,CASRGPGQHSPNTEAFF
.,TRBV7-9,TRBJ1-1,TGTGCCAGCAGCTTATTACAGGGAATGAACACTGAAGCTTTCTTT,CASSLLQGMNTEAFF
.,TRBV24-1,TRBJ2-3,TGTGCCACCAGTAGAGGCACCTCTAGCACAGATACGCAGTATTTT,CATSRGTSSTDTQYF
TRBD2,TRBV6-1,TRBJ2-4,TGTGCCAGCAGTCCAACCCCGGCGGGGGAATCCAGGATTCTAGCCAAAAACATTCAGTACTTC,CASSPTPAGESRILAKNIQYF
.,TRBV4-1,TRBJ1-2,TGCGCCAGCAGCCACTTTACCGGGACTAACTATGGCTACACCTTC,CASSHFTGTNYGYTF
.,TRBV27,TRBJ1-4,TGTGCCAGCAGTTTATTCTCGGACCGTTCAACTAATGAAAAACTGTTTTTT,CASSLFSDRSTNEKLFF
.,TRBV2,TRBJ1-2,TGTGCCAGCAGTGAAACTGGGGGCGCAACACGTGGCTACACCTTC,CASSETGGATRGYTF
.,TRBV9,TRBJ1-2,TGTGCCAGCAGCGCAGAATTCGGTAGTGGCTACACCTTC,CASSAEFGSGYTF
.,TRBV28,TRBJ2-6,TGTGCCAGCTGGGGACAAACTGGGGCCAACGTCCTGACTTTC,CASWGQTGANVLTF
.,TRBV13,TRBJ1-1,TGTGCCAGCAGCTTTATAACCGGGAGCACTGAAGCTTTCTTT,CASSFITGSTEAFF
.,TRBV19,TRBJ2-6,TGTGCCAGTAGTATAGGGGCCGGGGCCAACGTCCTGACTTTC,CASSIGAGANVLTF
.,TRBV10-3,TRBJ2-7,TGTGCCATCAGTGAGTCTAGGGGAATCTACGAGCAGTACTTC,CAISESRGIYEQYF
TRBD2,TRBV5-1,TRBJ2-7,TGCGCCAGCAGCCCCCAGGCGGGGGGCTCCTACGAGCAGTACTTC,CASSPQAGGSYEQYF
.,TRBV29-1,TRBJ2-7,TGCAGCGTTGTTGGCAGAAGCTCCTACGAGCAGTACTTC,CSVVGRSSYEQYF